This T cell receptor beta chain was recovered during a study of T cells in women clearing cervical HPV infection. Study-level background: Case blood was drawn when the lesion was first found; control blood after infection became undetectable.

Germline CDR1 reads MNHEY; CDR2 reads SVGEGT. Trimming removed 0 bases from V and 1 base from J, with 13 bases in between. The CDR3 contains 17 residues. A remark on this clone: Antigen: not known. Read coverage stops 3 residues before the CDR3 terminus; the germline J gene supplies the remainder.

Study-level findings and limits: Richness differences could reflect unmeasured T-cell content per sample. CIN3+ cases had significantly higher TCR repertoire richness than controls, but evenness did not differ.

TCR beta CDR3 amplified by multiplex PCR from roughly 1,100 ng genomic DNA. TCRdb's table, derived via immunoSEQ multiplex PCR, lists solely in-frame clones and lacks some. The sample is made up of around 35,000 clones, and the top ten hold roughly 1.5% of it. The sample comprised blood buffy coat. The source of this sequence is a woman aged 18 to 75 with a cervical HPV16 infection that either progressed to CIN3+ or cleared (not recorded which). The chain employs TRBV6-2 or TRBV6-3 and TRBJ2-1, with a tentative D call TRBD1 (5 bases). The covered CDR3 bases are TGTGCCAGCAGTTACTCGAAGCAGGGCTGGTCCTACAATGAG. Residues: CASSYSKQGWSYNE. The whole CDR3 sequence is CASSYSKQGWSYNEQFF.